Listed here are 6 T cell receptor beta chains from one sample, sequenced in a study of T cell repertoires in aging, cancer and after chemotherapy. TCR beta rearrangements were amplified from peripheral blood genomic DNA. Rearranged V-D-J TRB sequences were amplified with a mixed TRB-A/B primer pool. TCRdb reprocessed the multiplex PCR reads with MiXCR, giving one entry per CDR3 protein. The sample records 9,500 to 12,000 distinct CDR3 sequences, roughly 40% being singletons. Sequencing input: blood. The receptors stem from a human donor in good health.

The V call is TRBV29-1, the J call TRBJ1-2; possibly TRBD1 for D (5 bases). Trimming removed 3 bases at V and 6 bases at J, with 14 bases between. CDR1 SQVTM and CDR2 ANQGSEA come from the germline V gene. CDR3 length: 13 amino acids. The CDR3 here is CSVESAGSNGYTF. CDR3 in DNA: TGCAGCGTTGAGTCAGCAGGGAGCAATGGCTACACCTTC.

The chain links TRBV5-6 to TRBJ2-3; tentative D call: TRBD1 (6 bases). In germline, CDR1 is SGHDT, CDR2 YYEEEE. V was cut by 0 bases and J by 5 bases, with 10 bases left in between. The CDR3 is 14 amino acids. CDR3 bases: TGTGCCAGCAGCTTGGACAGGGAAGGAGATACGCAGTATTTT. Translated: CASSLDREGDTQYF.

There are a few counts of this clonotype. The J gene is TRBJ2-7, the V gene TRBV27; perhaps TRBD1 as D (5 bases). The CDR3 has 12 residues. V lost 4 bases and J 3 bases, leaving 7 bases between the germline ends. Germline loops: CDR1 MNHEY, CDR2 SMNVEV (reference sequence). The CDR3 DNA sequence: TGTGCCAGCAGTTCCCAGGGCTACGAGCAGTACTTC. It codes for CASSSQGYEQYF.

This sequence joins TRBV5-1 and TRBJ2-7; D may be TRBD1 or TRBD2 (7 bases each). Germline CDR1 reads SGHRS; CDR2 reads YFSETQ. With 0 bases removed from V and 6 bases from J, the gap between germline ends came to 13 bases. There are 14 residues in the CDR3. The CDR3 spells CASSLGAGGVEQYF. As DNA, the CDR3 is TGCGCCAGCAGCTTGGGGGCAGGGGGGGTCGAGCAGTACTTC.

The chain is built from TRBV5-4 and TRBJ1-1; D is undetermined. The CDR3 runs 15 residues. The ends were cut back, 4 bases at V and 3 bases at J, with 16 bases in the middle. Germline CDR1 is SGHNT and CDR2 is YYREEE (reference sequence). This CDR3 reads CASSPQKGVDTEAFF. As DNA, the CDR3 is TGTGCCAGCAGCCCCCAGAAGGGAGTGGACACTGAAGCTTTCTTT.

The rearrangement joins TRBV19 to TRBJ1-2, with 7 bases identical to TRBD1. Losses at the gene ends were 3 bases for V and 4 bases for J; bases not matched to a gene: 5. From germline, CDR1 is LNHDA and CDR2 SQIVND (reference sequence). The CDR3 spans 14 residues. CDR3 residues: CASSMGTASYGYTF. The CDR3 region has the DNA TGTGCCAGTAGTATGGGGACAGCAAGCTATGGCTACACCTTC.